Listed below are T cell receptor beta chains from one sample, sequenced in a study of T-cell memory formation after mild COVID-19. TCRdb ran MiXCR on the 5' RACE reads and lists one entry per CDR3 protein. The table includes roughly 200,000 distinct CDR3 sequences, 16% detected once. Sample: PBMCs or a T cell subset sorted from them (not recorded which). All receptors come from an adult woman who had mild COVID-19 (a few samples of this study predate the infection). Cell type and time point are not known. Each CDR3 is given with its conserved first and last residue. D genes are given only for firm matches. Not every row has a clone size; where given, it reads once, few, many or a size class.

v_call	j_call	d_call	clone_size	cdr3_aa	cdr3_nt
TRBV20-1	TRBJ2-7	TRBD1	few	CSARAQGQSFYEQYF	TGCAGTGCTAGGGCCCAGGGACAGAGCTTTTACGAGCAGTACTTC
TRBV5-8	TRBJ2-1	NA	NA	CASSHGGTTSGGSQFF	TGTGCCAGCAGCCACGGGGGGACAACCTCGGGCGGCTCCCAGTTCTTC
TRBV7-2	TRBJ2-5	TRBD1	NA	CASSLAGTAKETQYF	TGTGCCAGCAGCTTAGCTGGGACAGCCAAAGAGACCCAGTACTTC
TRBV5-1	TRBJ2-1	NA	NA	CASSLGARYNEQFF	TGCGCCAGCAGCCTCGGGGCGAGGTACAATGAGCAGTTCTTC
TRBV4-1	TRBJ1-2	NA	few	CASSQAGGRSYGYTF	TGCGCCAGCAGCCAAGCGGGGGGGAGAAGCTATGGCTACACCTTC
TRBV5-1	TRBJ2-2	TRBD2	NA	CASSSTSGSRSTGELFF	TGCGCCAGCAGCTCTACTAGCGGGAGTAGAAGCACCGGGGAGCTGTTTTTT
TRBV6-2/TRBV6-3	TRBJ2-1	NA	NA	CASSYGVLYNEQFF	TGTGCCAGCAGTTACGGGGTCCTCTACAATGAGCAGTTCTTC
TRBV5-1	TRBJ2-5	NA	few	CASSLGAPEKETQYF	TGCGCCAGCAGCTTGGGGGCCCCGGAGAAAGAGACCCAGTACTTC
TRBV7-6	TRBJ2-7	NA	many	CASSLGPDYPYEQYF	TGTGCCAGCAGCTTAGGACCGGACTACCCCTACGAGCAGTACTTC
TRBV7-2	TRBJ1-3	NA	NA	CASSKGGSVAGNTIYF	TGTGCCAGCAGCAAAGGCGGGTCTGTGGCTGGAAACACCATATATTTT
TRBV7-6	TRBJ2-3	TRBD1	NA	CASSLVPGQVRDTQYF	TGTGCCAGCAGCTTAGTACCGGGACAGGTACGAGATACGCAGTATTTT
TRBV20-1	TRBJ2-3	TRBD2	NA	CSARDSRGGFTDTQYF	TGCAGTGCTAGAGATTCCCGGGGGGGATTCACAGATACGCAGTATTTT
TRBV7-2	TRBJ2-5	TRBD2	few	CASSSTGLAGGRETQYF	TGTGCCAGCAGCTCCACGGGACTAGCGGGAGGGAGAGAGACCCAGTACTTC
TRBV9	TRBJ2-2	NA	few	CASSAVRGTGELFF	TGTGCCAGCAGCGCGGTGAGGGGAACCGGGGAGCTGTTTTTT
TRBV10-3	TRBJ2-3	TRBD2	many	CAISSGGAPDTQYF	TGTGCCATCAGTAGCGGGGGGGCCCCAGATACGCAGTATTTT
TRBV5-6	TRBJ2-6	NA	NA	CASSRPLTGGANVLTF	TGTGCCAGCAGCCGACCGCTGACAGGAGGGGCCAACGTCCTGACTTTC
TRBV5-4	TRBJ2-1	NA	few	CASSHRGLRGNEQFF	TGTGCCAGCAGCCACCGAGGACTCAGGGGTAATGAGCAGTTCTTC
TRBV20-1	TRBJ2-7	NA	few	CSARERGWLYEQYF	TGCAGTGCTAGAGAAAGGGGGTGGCTCTACGAGCAGTACTTC
TRBV29-1	TRBJ2-3	NA	NA	CSVELGGDTQYF	TGCAGCGTTGAACTGGGGGGAGATACGCAGTATTTT
TRBV6-1	TRBJ2-1	TRBD2	few	CASSYLAGGSSYNEQFF	TGTGCCAGCAGTTACCTCGCGGGGGGCAGCTCCTACAATGAGCAGTTCTTC
TRBV7-3	TRBJ1-1	NA	NA	CASSYGQGEAFF	TGTGCCAGCAGCTACGGGCAGGGCGAAGCTTTCTTT
TRBV5-8	TRBJ1-6	NA	NA	CASFRGGVGLNSPLHF	TGTGCCAGCTTCCGGGGGGGAGTCGGCCTTAATTCACCCCTCCACTTT
TRBV20-1	TRBJ1-2	TRBD1	NA	CSAGTGWGYGYTF	TGCAGTGCCGGGACAGGGTGGGGCTATGGCTACACCTTC
TRBV6-5	TRBJ2-5	TRBD1	NA	CASRGTGGMKTQYF	TGTGCCAGCAGAGGGACAGGGGGCATGAAGACCCAGTACTTC
TRBV5-1	TRBJ2-1	NA	NA	CASHLDKYNEQFF	TGCGCCAGCCACCTGGATAAATACAATGAGCAGTTCTTC
TRBV3-1	TRBJ2-1	TRBD2	few	CASSHDRGGRLNRLFF	TGTGCCAGCAGCCATGATCGGGGGGGCCGATTAAATCGCTTATTCTTC
TRBV7-2	TRBJ2-7	TRBD2	few	CASSLSAGAPYEQYF	TGTGCCAGCAGCCTTTCAGCGGGGGCCCCCTACGAGCAGTACTTC
TRBV5-4	TRBJ1-1	NA	NA	CASSPGEGSNTEAFF	TGTGCCAGCAGCCCCGGGGAGGGGTCGAACACTGAAGCTTTCTTT
TRBV29-1	TRBJ1-2	NA	NA	CSVEWQQNYGYTF	TGCAGCGTTGAGTGGCAGCAAAACTATGGCTACACCTTC
TRBV5-1	TRBJ2-7	NA	few	CASSPRDGTYEQYF	TGCGCCAGCAGCCCCCGGGACGGAACCTACGAGCAGTACTTC
TRBV4-2	TRBJ2-2	TRBD1	NA	CASSQGGQGSDTGELFF	TGTGCCAGCAGCCAAGGCGGACAGGGGAGCGACACCGGGGAGCTGTTTTTT
TRBV7-8	TRBJ2-2	NA	NA	CASSLGVGSNTGELFF	TGTGCCAGCAGCTTAGGGGTGGGGTCGAACACCGGGGAGCTGTTTTTT
TRBV5-1	TRBJ2-7	TRBD2	NA	CASSGSGGAFEQYF	TGCGCCAGCAGCGGATCGGGGGGGGCCTTCGAGCAGTACTTC
TRBV20-1	TRBJ2-1	NA	NA	CSARRSTSSYNEQFF	TGCAGTGCTAGACGTTCAACTAGCTCCTACAATGAGCAGTTCTTC
TRBV7-2	TRBJ2-1	NA	NA	CASSLLNIEQFF	TGTGCCAGCAGCTTACTAAATATCGAGCAGTTCTTC
TRBV6-5	TRBJ2-7	NA	NA	CASSLTGRGYTYEQYF	TGTGCCAGCAGTTTGACAGGGAGGGGATACACCTACGAGCAGTACTTC
TRBV29-1	TRBJ2-7	TRBD1	NA	CSVGQGSYEQYF	TGCAGCGTTGGACAGGGGTCCTACGAGCAGTACTTC
TRBV4-1	TRBJ1-2	NA	NA	CASSQVWTGNYGYTF	TGCGCCAGCAGCCAAGTCTGGACCGGTAACTATGGCTACACCTTC
TRBV6-1	TRBJ2-1	NA	NA	CASTPGGVGRNEQFF	TGTGCCAGCACCCCCGGGGGAGTGGGGAGGAATGAGCAGTTCTTC
TRBV7-6	TRBJ2-7	TRBD2	few	CASSSLAGVSYEQYF	TGTGCCAGCAGCTCGCTAGCGGGGGTATCCTACGAGCAGTACTTC
TRBV12-3/TRBV12-4	TRBJ1-2	TRBD1	NA	CASSFGQGVNGYTF	TGTGCCAGCAGTTTTGGACAGGGGGTAAACGGCTACACCTTC
TRBV6-5	TRBJ2-3	TRBD1	NA	CASSSLSAGGRGDTQYF	TGTGCCAGCAGTTCTCTCTCGGCAGGGGGCCGTGGAGATACGCAGTATTTT
TRBV6-5	TRBJ2-7	NA	NA	CASSYSPLAYEQYF	TGTGCCAGCAGTTACTCCCCGCTTGCCTACGAGCAGTACTTC
TRBV9	TRBJ1-1	NA	NA	CASSVGGGSVNTEAFF	TGTGCCAGCAGCGTAGGGGGGGGCTCGGTGAACACTGAAGCTTTCTTT
TRBV12-3/TRBV12-4	TRBJ2-1	NA	NA	CASSGGEQFF	TGTGCCAGCAGTGGTGGTGAGCAGTTCTTC